This is a list of T cell receptor delta chains from one sample in a study of gamma-delta chains in newborns, infants, children. TCRdb re-processed the reads via CATT. Of about 9,200 delta-chain clones detected, 20% to 25% appear once; the ten largest clones hold under 5%. The specimen sequenced was blood. Receptor source: a child who was a newborn, infant or young child, either healthy, febrile or measles-vaccinated (not recorded which). The CDR3 runs from the conserved cysteine through the conserved F or W. A D gene is named only where the DNA matches it firmly. Some rows have no size entry. The others give once, few or many, or a class for an expanded clone.

TRDJ1,TRDV2,17,few,TRDD3,TGTGCCTGTGACTCCTTACTGGGGGATACGTACACCGATAAACTCATCTTT,CACDSLLGDTYTDKLIF
TRDJ1,TRDV2,18,-,-,TGTGCCTGTGACACCATCTTACCTACCCGTACTGAGACCGATAAACTCATCTTT,CACDTILPTRTETDKLIF
TRDJ3,TRDV2,20,-,TRDD3,TGTGCCTGTGACACAGTACTGGGGGATACGCGCTCCTGGGACACCCGACAGATGTTTTTC,CACDTVLGDTRSWDTRQMFF
TRDJ1,TRDV2,17,few,TRDD3,TGTGCCTGTCATAAACTGGGGGACCTCCCCGACACCGATAAACTCATCTTT,CACHKLGDLPDTDKLIF
TRDJ3,TRDV2,20,few,-,TGTGCCTGTGACATTACCGGGGGTCCTGGTAGCTCCTGGGACACCCGACAGATGTTTTTC,CACDITGGPGSSWDTRQMFF
TRDJ1,TRDV2,16,few,TRDD3,TGTGCCTGTGACAGACTGGGGACCCAGTACACCGATAAACTCATCTTT,CACDRLGTQYTDKLIF
TRDJ1,TRDV2,13,-,-,TGTGCCTGTGACACCTGGGGGGGCGATAAACTCATCTTT,CACDTWGGDKLIF
TRDJ1,TRDV2,19,-,TRDD3,TGTGCCTGTGACACCGTGCTGCTGGGGGATAGCCCTTTGACCGATAAACTCATCTTT,CACDTVLLGDSPLTDKLIF
TRDJ1,TRDV2,18,-,TRDD3,TGTGCCTGTGACACCTTAGGGGGGGATCGGAGTTCCACCGATAAACTCATCTTT,CACDTLGGDRSSTDKLIF
TRDJ1,TRDV2,16,-,TRDD3,TGTGCCTGTGACGGGGTTGGGGGATACGCTGCCGATAAACTCATCTTT,CACDGVGGYAADKLIF
TRDJ3,TRDV2,21,few,TRDD3,TGTGCCTGTGACACCGTGAACAGGCTGGGGGATGGAGACTGGGACACCCGACAGATGTTTTTC,CACDTVNRLGDGDWDTRQMFF
TRDJ3,TRDV2,20,-,-,TGTGCCTGTGACATAGCGGCTGGGGACCCGAGCTCCTGGGACACCCGACAGATGTTTTTC,CACDIAAGDPSSWDTRQMFF